These 9 T cell receptor beta chains came from one sample sequenced in a study of control samples from healthy donors and cancer patients. Libraries were prepared by immunoSEQ multiplex PCR; TCRdb keeps only in-frame clonotypes and omits some of them. The table lists roughly 150,000 clones, about 94% of them singletons, with more than 2% in the top ten. Source material: blood. These receptors all stem from a man aged 50-60 years in good health.

The CDR3, as DNA: TGTGCCAGCAGTTTATTCACAGGGGGCACTGAAGCTTTCTTT. This sequence encodes CASSLFTGGTEAFF. J is TRBJ1-1 and V is TRBV27; 8 nucleotides align to TRBD1. Germline values: CDR1 MNHEY, CDR2 SMNVEV (reference sequence). V was clipped by 1 base and J by 4 bases; unmatched bases: 2. This CDR3 is 14 amino acids long.

The genes are TRBV27 and TRBJ2-5, with TRBD1 matching over 7 bases. The CDR3 sequence is 15 residues long. Trimming at V came to 0 bases and at J to 5 bases, leaving 6 bases not matched to a gene. CDR1 and CDR2 from the germline V gene are MNHEY and SMNVEV (reference sequence). CDR3 nucleotides: TGTGCCAGCAGTTTATCGGGACAGTACCTGGAGACCCAGTACTTC. It encodes CASSLSGQYLETQYF.

The V and J genes are TRBV14 and TRBJ2-3, with unresolved D. V was cut by 3 bases and J by 7 bases, with 5 bases left in between. The CDR3 has 11 amino acids. CDR1 SGHDN and CDR2 FVKESK come from the germline V gene. The CDR3: CASSQGNTQYF. In DNA, the CDR3 is TGTGCCAGCAGCCAGGGGAATACGCAGTATTTT.

The chain has TRBV3-1 (or the pseudogene TRBV3-2) and TRBJ2-7; D is possibly TRBD2 (6 bases). The V gene lost 1 base and the J gene lost 4 bases, with 14 bases spanning the gap. Per the germline V gene, CDR1 is LGHDT and CDR2 is YNNKEL (reference sequence). There are 15 residues in the CDR3. The CDR3, as DNA: TGTGCCAGCAGCCAAGGGAGGGGAGTGGCGTACGAGCAGTACTTC. Translated, it gives CASSQGRGVAYEQYF.

The CDR3 sequence: CASSLRQGLTEAFF. The CDR3 region has the DNA TGCGCCAGCAGCTTGCGACAGGGGCTCACTGAAGCTTTCTTT. The chain carries TRBV5-1 and TRBJ1-1, with 8 bases identical to TRBD1. V shed 1 base, J shed 4 bases, and the junction held 3 bases outside the gene matches. Looked up from germline, CDR1 is SGHRS and CDR2 is YFSETQ. The CDR3 has 14 amino acids.

This chain joins TRBV19 and TRBJ1-4, with unresolved D. CDR1 is LNHDA, CDR2 SQIVND, per germline (reference sequence). The V end lost 6 bases, the J end lost 8 bases, and 16 bases lay between the germline ends. The CDR3 extends over 14 amino acids. DNA for the CDR3: TGTGCCAGTAGCCAGGACCCGGGAAGGGAAAAACTGTTTTTT. Translation: CASSQDPGREKLFF.

This chain joins TRBV6-2 or TRBV6-3 and TRBJ1-1; no clear D. This CDR3 contains 15 residues. The V end was cut by 5 bases, the J end by 0 bases, with 13 bases between. Germline V gene lookup returns CDR1 MNHEY and CDR2 SVGEGT. DNA for the CDR3: TGTGCCAGCAGTATATGGACGGGTGTGAACACTGAAGCTTTCTTT. Its protein is CASSIWTGVNTEAFF.

The V and J genes are TRBV5-4 and TRBJ2-3; 9 bases agree with TRBD2. This CDR3 has 14 amino acids. V dropped 3 bases and J dropped 2; count of bases not matched to a gene: 1. Germline CDR1 and CDR2: SGHNT and YYREEE (reference sequence). The CDR3 sequence: CASSSSGATDTQYF. In nucleotides, the CDR3 is TGTGCCAGCAGCTCTAGCGGGGCCACAGATACGCAGTATTTT.

The rearrangement uses TRBV25-1 and TRBJ1-3, with 9 bases identical to TRBD1. Trimming at V came to 1 base and at J to 0 bases, leaving 4 bases not matched to a gene. The CDR3 is 17 residues long. Germline V gives CDR1 MGHDK, CDR2 SYGVNS. The CDR3 spells CASSEWGTGLSGNTIYF. The CDR3 coding sequence is TGTGCCAGCAGTGAATGGGGGACAGGGCTCTCTGGAAACACCATATATTTT.